This T cell receptor beta chain was identified during a study of T-cell reconstitution after alpha-beta-depleted transplantation in children. TCRbeta library construction was performed incorporating unique molecular identifiers. Via MiXCR, TCRdb re-called the PCR reads, giving one row per CDR3 protein. The data hold about a million distinct CDR3 sequences, with roughly 29% observed a single time. There are a few counts of this clonotype. The CDR3 runs to 15 residues. The V gene end was trimmed by 6 bases and the J gene end by 5 bases; junction bases not matched to a gene: 10. This sequence was found in a boy in the first two years of life who had a stem cell transplant for SCID, so the T cells may come from the graft donor. Source: PBMCs, mostly from graft donor cells, taken 360 days after TCRalphabeta/CD19-depleted stem cell transplant. The chain uses TRBV12-3 or TRBV12-4 and TRBJ2-3; 8 bases map to TRBD1. The CDR3 loop is CASSRRTGRRDTQYF. CDR3 DNA sequence: TGTGCCAGCAGCCGTCGGACAGGGAGGAGAGATACGCAGTATTTT.